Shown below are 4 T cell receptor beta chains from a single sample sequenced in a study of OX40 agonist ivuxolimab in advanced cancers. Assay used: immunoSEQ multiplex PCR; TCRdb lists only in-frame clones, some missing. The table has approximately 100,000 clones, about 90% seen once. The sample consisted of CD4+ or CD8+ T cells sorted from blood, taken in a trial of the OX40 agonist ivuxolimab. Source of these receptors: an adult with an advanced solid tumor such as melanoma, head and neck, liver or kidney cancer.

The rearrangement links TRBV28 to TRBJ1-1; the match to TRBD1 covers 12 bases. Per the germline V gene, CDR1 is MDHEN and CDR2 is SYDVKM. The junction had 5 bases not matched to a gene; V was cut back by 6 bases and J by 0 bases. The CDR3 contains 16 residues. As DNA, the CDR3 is TGTGCCAGCAGCCCGGGACAGGGGGCAATGAACACTGAAGCTTTCTTT. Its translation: CASSPGQGAMNTEAFF.

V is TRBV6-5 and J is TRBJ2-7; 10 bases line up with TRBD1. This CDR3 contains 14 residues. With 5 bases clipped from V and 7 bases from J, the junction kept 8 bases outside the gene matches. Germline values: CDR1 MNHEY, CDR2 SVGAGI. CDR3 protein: CASSPGQGRGEQYF. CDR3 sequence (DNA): TGTGCCAGCAGTCCGGGACAGGGGAGGGGAGAGCAGTACTTC.

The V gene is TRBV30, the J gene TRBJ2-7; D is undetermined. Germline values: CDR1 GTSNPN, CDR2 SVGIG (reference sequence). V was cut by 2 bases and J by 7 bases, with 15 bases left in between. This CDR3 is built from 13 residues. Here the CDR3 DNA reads TGTGCCTGGAGTCCAATTCCGCGGATGGAGCAGTACTTC. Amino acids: CAWSPIPRMEQYF.

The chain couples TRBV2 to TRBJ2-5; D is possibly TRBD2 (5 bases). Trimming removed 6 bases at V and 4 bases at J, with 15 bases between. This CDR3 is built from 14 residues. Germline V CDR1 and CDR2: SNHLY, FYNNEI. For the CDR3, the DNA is TGTGCCAGCAGGCCCTCGGCGAGGGTAGAGACCCAGTACTTC. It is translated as CASRPSARVETQYF.